These T cell receptor beta chains were read from a single sample in a study of blood T cell repertoires in COVID-19. Measured with immunoSEQ multiplex PCR; TCRdb has only the in-frame clones, and not every one. The table has some 130,000 clones, about 87% seen once; the top ten hold around 3.4%. Sequenced input: peripheral blood. The receptors were gathered from a woman aged 55-70 years with acute or convalescent COVID-19. The CDR3 runs from the conserved cysteine through the conserved F or W. A D gene is named only where the DNA matches it firmly. Only part of the rows carry a size: once, few, many, or a class if the clone is expanded.

D gene	V gene	J gene	clone size	CDR3 protein	CDR3 DNA
TRBD1	TRBV19	TRBJ1-2	.	CASSDRGDASNYGYTF	TGTGCCAGTAGCGACAGGGGGGACGCATCTAACTATGGCTACACCTTC
.	TRBV3-1/TRBV3-2	TRBJ1-3	.	CASSRTLETGRSGNTIYF	TGTGCCAGCAGCCGCACCCTAGAGACAGGACGCTCTGGAAACACCATATATTTT
.	TRBV7-6	TRBJ2-2	.	CASSRQPNTGELFF	TGTGCCAGCAGCCGACAACCAAACACCGGGGAGCTGTTTTTT
.	TRBV2	TRBJ2-3	.	CASSAGRGPTDTQYF	TGTGCCAGCAGTGCCGGGAGAGGGCCTACAGATACGCAGTATTTT
.	TRBV3-1/TRBV3-2	TRBJ1-1	once	CASSFDRNTEAFF	TGTGCCAGCAGCTTTGACAGGAACACTGAAGCTTTCTTT
.	TRBV7-9	TRBJ1-4	once	CASSYPRGGAGGTNEKLFF	TGTGCCAGCAGCTACCCTAGGGGGGGCGCCGGGGGAACTAATGAAAAACTGTTTTTT
TRBD2	TRBV20-1	TRBJ2-1	.	CSASPPRGDSYNEQFF	TGCAGTGCTAGTCCCCCCCGGGGGGACTCCTACAATGAGCAGTTCTTC
TRBD1	TRBV5-4	TRBJ1-2	once	CASSRSGTGAFYGYTF	TGTGCCAGCAGCCGATCCGGGACAGGGGCTTTCTATGGCTACACCTTC
.	TRBV3-1/TRBV3-2	TRBJ2-5	.	CASSQGRHTRGRYF	TGTGCCAGCAGCCAAGGCCGCCATACAAGAGGGAGATACTTC
.	TRBV28	TRBJ1-2	once	CASSRQAPLGYTF	TGTGCCAGCAGCCGACAGGCACCCCTGGGCTACACCTTC
.	TRBV7-9	TRBJ1-1	.	CASSLAAPVHTEAFF	TGTGCCAGCAGCTTAGCTGCCCCGGTCCACACTGAAGCTTTCTTT
.	TRBV2	TRBJ1-5	.	CASMGEPNQPQHF	TGTGCCAGCATGGGAGAACCCAATCAGCCCCAGCATTTT
.	TRBV19	TRBJ1-1	.	CASSIRSRNTEAFF	TGTGCCAGTAGTATTCGATCCAGGAACACTGAAGCTTTCTTT
.	TRBV7-3	TRBJ1-1	once	CASSVQANTEAFF	TGTGCCAGCAGCGTACAGGCGAACACTGAAGCTTTCTTT
.	TRBV7-8	TRBJ1-1	.	CASRRAGGGRTEAFF	TGTGCCAGCAGACGTGCGGGAGGAGGACGGACTGAAGCTTTCTTT
.	TRBV5-6	TRBJ1-1	.	CASSLGQVHITEAFF	TGTGCCAGCAGCTTGGGACAGGTTCATATCACTGAAGCTTTCTTT
.	TRBV5-1	TRBJ2-1	.	CASGGVYNEQFF	TGCGCCAGCGGCGGCGTCTACAATGAGCAGTTCTTC
.	TRBV19	TRBJ2-3	.	CASRRTPSRTDTQYF	TGTGCCAGTAGGCGGACTCCTTCCCGTACAGATACGCAGTATTTT
TRBD1	TRBV15	TRBJ1-4	.	CATSRRQGGQKLFF	TGTGCCACCAGCCGCCGACAGGGAGGCCAAAAACTGTTTTTT
TRBD2	TRBV9	TRBJ2-3	.	CASSERLAGGTDTQYF	TGTGCCAGCAGCGAACGACTAGCGGGGGGCACAGATACGCAGTATTTT
.	TRBV19	TRBJ1-4	once	CASSARVGSATNEKLFF	TGTGCCAGTAGTGCCCGGGTCGGGTCAGCAACTAATGAAAAACTGTTTTTT
.	TRBV5-4	TRBJ1-4	.	CASSPNRGTNEKLFF	TGTGCCAGCAGCCCGAACAGAGGGACTAATGAAAAACTGTTTTTT
.	TRBV28	TRBJ1-1	.	CASSLPGNTEAFF	TGTGCCAGCAGTTTACCCGGGAACACTGAAGCTTTCTTT
.	TRBV10-2	TRBJ1-1	.	CASSVEWRNTEAFF	TGCGCCAGCAGTGTTGAGTGGAGGAACACTGAAGCTTTCTTT
TRBD1	TRBV30	TRBJ1-2	.	CAWSEADRGSGYTF	TGTGCCTGGAGTGAAGCGGACAGGGGAAGTGGCTACACCTTC
TRBD2	TRBV27	TRBJ2-1	.	CASSPSSGASFYNEQFF	TGTGCCAGCAGTCCCAGTAGCGGGGCTAGTTTCTACAATGAGCAGTTCTTC
.	TRBV9	TRBJ1-1	.	CASSAQVGTNTEAFF	TGTGCCAGCAGCGCCCAGGTGGGCACGAACACTGAAGCTTTCTTT
TRBD1	TRBV28	TRBJ1-3	.	CASSLSGTGSGNTIYF	TGTGCCAGCAGTTTATCGGGGACAGGGTCTGGAAACACCATATATTTT
.	TRBV5-1	TRBJ1-3	few	CASSSHTGSSGNTIYF	TGCGCCAGCAGTTCCCATACAGGGAGCTCTGGAAACACCATATATTTT
TRBD2	TRBV2	TRBJ2-5	.	CASSGAGERETQYF	TGTGCCAGCAGTGGAGCGGGAGAACGGGAGACCCAGTACTTC
TRBD2	TRBV15	TRBJ2-1	.	CATMRQREGLEQFF	TGTGCCACCATGCGCCAGCGGGAGGGCCTCGAGCAGTTCTTC
TRBD1	TRBV2	TRBJ1-5	.	CASSGDRGQYSNQPQHF	TGTGCCAGCAGCGGGGACAGGGGGCAGTATAGCAATCAGCCCCAGCATTTT
.	TRBV10-3	TRBJ1-2	.	CAISEDSSNYGYTF	TGTGCCATCAGTGAAGACAGTTCTAACTATGGCTACACCTTC
TRBD1	TRBV29-1	TRBJ2-1	.	CSVEDRGYNEQFF	TGCAGCGTTGAAGACAGGGGGTACAATGAGCAGTTCTTC
.	TRBV5-4	TRBJ1-4	.	CASSSKQGGGTTNEKLFF	TGTGCCAGCAGCTCTAAACAAGGCGGAGGGACAACTAATGAAAAACTGTTTTTT
TRBD2	TRBV5-1	TRBJ2-1	.	CASSSGLAGAQGEQFF	TGCGCCAGCAGTTCCGGACTAGCGGGGGCTCAGGGTGAGCAGTTCTTC
.	TRBV27	TRBJ1-4	once	CASSLSSGDNEKLFF	TGTGCCAGCAGTTTAAGTTCAGGGGACAATGAAAAACTGTTTTTT
TRBD1	TRBV5-4	TRBJ2-2	.	CASSPPPGQDRELFF	TGTGCCAGCAGCCCCCCTCCGGGACAGGATCGGGAGCTGTTTTTT
.	TRBV2	TRBJ2-3	.	CASSEWERDTQYF	TGTGCCAGCAGTGAATGGGAGCGGGATACGCAGTATTTT
TRBD1	TRBV5-1	TRBJ1-4	.	CASRSGTANEKLFF	TGCGCCAGCAGGTCCGGGACAGCAAATGAAAAACTGTTTTTT
TRBD2	TRBV6-6	TRBJ2-3	.	CASSYSGLAGVRGNTDTQYF	TGTGCCAGCAGCTACTCGGGACTAGCGGGAGTAAGGGGAAACACAGATACGCAGTATTTT
TRBD1	TRBV6-2/TRBV6-3	TRBJ2-7	.	CASSYPGRQGGYEQYF	TGTGCCAGCAGTTACCCGGGCCGACAGGGTGGCTACGAGCAGTACTTC
.	TRBV5-5	TRBJ1-1	.	CASSLGRASNTEAFF	TGTGCCAGCAGCTTGGGCAGGGCTTCGAACACTGAAGCTTTCTTT
.	TRBV12-3/TRBV12-4	TRBJ1-1	.	CASSDRRQSQAFF	TGTGCCAGCAGTGACCGGCGACAGAGCCAAGCTTTCTTT
TRBD1	TRBV19	TRBJ1-5	.	CASSGRGQGARQPQHF	TGTGCCAGTAGTGGAAGGGGACAGGGGGCGAGGCAGCCCCAGCATTTT
TRBD2	TRBV5-1	TRBJ2-1	.	CASSSPEVSSGRDYNEQFF	TGCGCCAGCAGCTCCCCAGAAGTTTCTAGCGGGAGGGACTACAATGAGCAGTTCTTC
TRBD2	TRBV7-8	TRBJ2-3	once	CASRKGTSGTDTQYF	TGTGCCAGCAGAAAGGGGACTAGCGGGACAGATACGCAGTATTTT
.	TRBV19	TRBJ1-5	.	CASSTPSSQSQHF	TGTGCCAGTAGTACCCCCTCGTCGCAGTCCCAGCATTTT
TRBD2	TRBV7-3	TRBJ2-1	.	CASSRDQTSGRDEQFF	TGTGCCAGCAGCCGAGACCAGACTAGCGGGAGGGATGAGCAGTTCTTC
TRBD1	TRBV28	TRBJ1-1	few	CASRDRGNTEAFF	TGTGCCAGCAGGGACAGGGGGAACACTGAAGCTTTCTTT